This TCR beta chain was recovered during a study of cytomegalovirus exposure and HLA in healthy donors. The PCR used 60 Vbeta and 13 Jbeta primers. Here immunoSEQ multiplex PCR was the method, and the copy in TCRdb shows in-frame clones only, minus some. The table shows some 150,000 clones, with 73% occurring only once. This clone was recorded only once. The sequence came from a human donor in good health. Specimen: PBMCs.

The CDR3 is CASSQEGLYEQYF. The CDR3 region has the DNA TGTGCCAGCAGTCAGGAAGGACTTTACGAGCAGTACTTC. This rearrangement joins TRBV2 to TRBJ2-7; tentatively, D is TRBD2 (5 bases). CDR3 length: 13 amino acids. Germline V gene lookup returns CDR1 SNHLY and CDR2 FYNNEI. The germline V and J ends were trimmed by 5 bases and 4 bases, with 12 bases remaining between them.